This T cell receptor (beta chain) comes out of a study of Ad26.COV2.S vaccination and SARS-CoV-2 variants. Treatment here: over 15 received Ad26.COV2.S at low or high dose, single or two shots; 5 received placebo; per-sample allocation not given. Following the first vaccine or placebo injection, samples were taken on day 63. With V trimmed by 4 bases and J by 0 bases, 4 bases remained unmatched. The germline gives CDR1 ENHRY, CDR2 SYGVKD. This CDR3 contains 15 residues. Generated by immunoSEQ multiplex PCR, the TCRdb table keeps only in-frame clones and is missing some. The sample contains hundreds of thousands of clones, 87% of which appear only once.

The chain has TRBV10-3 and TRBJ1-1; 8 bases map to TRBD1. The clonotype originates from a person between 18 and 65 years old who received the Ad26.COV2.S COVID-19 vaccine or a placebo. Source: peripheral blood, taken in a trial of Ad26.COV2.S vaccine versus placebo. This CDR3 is CAISGTGGLNTEAFF. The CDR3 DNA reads TGTGCCATCAGTGGCACAGGGGGTTTGAACACTGAAGCTTTCTTT.